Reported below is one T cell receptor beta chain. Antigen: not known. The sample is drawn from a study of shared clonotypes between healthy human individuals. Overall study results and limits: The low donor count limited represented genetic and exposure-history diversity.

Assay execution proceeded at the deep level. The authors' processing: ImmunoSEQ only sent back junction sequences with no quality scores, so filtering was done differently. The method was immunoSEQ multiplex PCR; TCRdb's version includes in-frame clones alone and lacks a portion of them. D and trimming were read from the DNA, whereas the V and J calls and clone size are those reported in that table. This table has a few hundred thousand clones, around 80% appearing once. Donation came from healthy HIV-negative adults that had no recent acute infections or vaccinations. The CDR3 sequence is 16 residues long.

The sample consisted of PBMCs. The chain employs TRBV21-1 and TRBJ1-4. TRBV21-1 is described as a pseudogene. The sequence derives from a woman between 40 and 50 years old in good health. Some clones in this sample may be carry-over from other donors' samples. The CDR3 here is CASSPWSGPRLQKLFF. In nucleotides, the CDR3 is TGTGCCAGCAGCCCCTGGTCGGGGCCCCGGCTACAAAAACTGTTTTTT.